This is a list of T cell receptor beta chains from one sample in a study of monozygotic twins with inflammatory bowel disease. TCRdb derives one entry per CDR3 protein from the 5' RACE reads, leaving out DNA. Its table records about 300,000 distinct CDR3 sequences. Sequencing was done on a sample of blood. All receptors derive from a human donor with ulcerative colitis or Crohn's disease, or a healthy co-twin of an affected twin (not recorded which). CDR3s include the opening cysteine and the closing phenylalanine or tryptophan. Each record gives: V gene, J gene, CDR3 protein.

>TRBV24-1|TRBJ2-5
CATSERDRVQETQYF
>TRBV5-1|TRBJ2-6
CASSLDGLGGAGANVLTF
>TRBV24-1|TRBJ2-1
CATSDRTHTYNEQFF
>TRBV12-3/TRBV12-4|TRBJ2-3
CASSFNSGMTTDTQYF
>TRBV6-5|TRBJ1-6
CASSYTRNNSPLHF
>TRBV27|TRBJ1-5
CASREGQNSNQPQHF
>TRBV7-2|TRBJ1-5
CASSHLMGDQPQHF
>TRBV6-1|TRBJ1-5
CASSPMTGTSNQPQHF
>TRBV20-1|TRBJ2-7
CSATLWEYSYERYF
>TRBV7-2|TRBJ1-5
CASSLVGRYSNQPQHF
>TRBV4-3|TRBJ2-1
CASSQDLGGRSSYNEQFF
>TRBV7-9|TRBJ2-1
CASSFTGTAKQFF
>TRBV18|TRBJ2-6
CASSPVYSGANVLTF
>TRBV5-1|TRBJ1-5
CASSLTGTGSNQPQHF
>TRBV10-3|TRBJ2-3
CAISESRRDFTDTQYF